The clone carrying this T cell receptor beta chain was detected only a few times. What it binds is unknown. Two oligonucleotides, mixed equimolar, formed the beta constant-region primer covering TRBC1 and TRBC2. Four rounds of PCR amplified the ligated cDNA using nested alpha and beta constant-region primers plus SP2. Ligation attached a single-stranded oligonucleotide with a 12-nucleotide UMI and the SP2 primer to the cDNA 3' end. Via MiXCR, TCRdb re-called the UMI-ligation and nested PCR reads, giving one row per CDR3 protein. This sample has roughly 100,000 distinct CDR3 sequences, with approximately 14% found just once. This sample is drawn from a study of naive and memory T cell subsets. General observations from the study: Clonotypes are single alpha or beta chains, not paired receptors. Especially in CD8 cells, naive repertoires contained a few larger clonotypes, possibly CD45RA-re-expressing memory cells.

V lost 0 bases and J lost 7, with 10 bases in between. There are 14 residues in the CDR3. Germline V gives CDR1 MNHNY, CDR2 SVGAGI (reference sequence). This receptor was identified in a human donor in good health. V and J are TRBV6-6 and TRBJ1-3; the D is unclear. Input material: naive CD8+ T cells from blood. Here the CDR3 reads CASSYSDPSNTIYF. CDR3 nucleotide sequence: TGTGCCAGCAGTTACTCAGACCCTTCGAACACCATATATTTT.